This T cell receptor (beta chain) was captured by sequencing in a study of T cells in Graves' hyperthyroidism and ophthalmopathy. Study in general: Specimen type is peripheral blood, collected at initial diagnosis prior to any treatment.

In its sample, this clonotype was seen many times. This CDR3 region has 13 residues. Germline V lookup: CDR1 MNHNS, CDR2 SASEGT. The V end lost 6 bases, the J end lost 3 bases, and 9 bases lay between the germline ends. Patients with ophthalmopathy all had a Clinical Activity Score of at least 3, a NOSPECS grade of at least 4 and duration under 3 months. Exclusion criteria comprised uncontrolled infection, other autoimmune disease, pregnancy or lactation. Researchers amplified the TCR beta CDR3 regions from RNA transcripts. TCR CDR3 regions were first amplified by RT-PCR with HTBI primers. TCRdb re-derived calls from the multiplex PCR reads in MiXCR, one entry per CDR3 protein. The sample has 200,000 to 250,000 distinct CDR3 sequences; about 16% are singletons.

The sample consisted of blood. The chain uses TRBV6-1 and TRBJ1-5; no clear D gene. This clonotype was sampled from a woman between 18 and 29 years old with Graves' ophthalmopathy. The CDR3 protein is CASSSSVNQPQHF. CDR3 DNA: TGTGCCAGCAGCTCCTCCGTCAATCAGCCCCAGCATTTT.